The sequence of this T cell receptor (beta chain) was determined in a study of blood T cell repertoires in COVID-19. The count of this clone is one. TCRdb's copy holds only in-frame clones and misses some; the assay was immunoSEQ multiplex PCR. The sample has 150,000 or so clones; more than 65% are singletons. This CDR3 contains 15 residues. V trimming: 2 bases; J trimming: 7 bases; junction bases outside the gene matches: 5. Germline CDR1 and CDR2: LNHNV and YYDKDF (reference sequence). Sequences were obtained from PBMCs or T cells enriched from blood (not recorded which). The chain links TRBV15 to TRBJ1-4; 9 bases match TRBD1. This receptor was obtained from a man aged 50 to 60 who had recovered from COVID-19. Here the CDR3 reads CATSRTTGGGEKLFF. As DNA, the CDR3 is TGTGCCACCAGCAGAACTACAGGGGGCGGTGAAAAACTGTTTTTT.